This note documents a single T cell receptor beta chain sequence. The data are from a study of T cell responses to AZD1222 COVID-19 vaccine. Using immunoSEQ multiplex PCR, the repertoire was profiled, and TCRdb retains in-frame clones only, with some absent. The sample yields about 130,000 clones, approximately 88% seen once. V dropped 2 bases and J dropped 3 bases, with 11 bases sitting between them. Germline CDR1 is SGHDT and CDR2 is YYEEEE. The length of the CDR3 is 15 residues. This sequence joins TRBV5-6 and TRBJ1-4, with D perhaps TRBD1 (5 bases). This receptor was taken from an adult in good health. The source was peripheral blood, collected on day 0 of AZD1222 vaccination. The CDR3 DNA reads as TGTGCCAGCAGCTTAAGGGGTACGGCTAATGAAAAACTGTTTTTT. Translated: CASSLRGTANEKLFF.